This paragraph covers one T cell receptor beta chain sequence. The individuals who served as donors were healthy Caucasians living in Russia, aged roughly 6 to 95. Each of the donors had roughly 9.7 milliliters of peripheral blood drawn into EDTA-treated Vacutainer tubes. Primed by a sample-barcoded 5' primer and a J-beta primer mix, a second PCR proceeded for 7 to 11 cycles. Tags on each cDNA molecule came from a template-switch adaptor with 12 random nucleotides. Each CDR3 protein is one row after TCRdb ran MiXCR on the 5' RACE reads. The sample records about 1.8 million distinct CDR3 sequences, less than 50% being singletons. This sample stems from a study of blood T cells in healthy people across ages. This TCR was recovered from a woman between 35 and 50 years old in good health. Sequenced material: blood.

CDR3: CSITQGWTEAFF. The CDR3 DNA reads TGCAGCATTACTCAGGGCTGGACTGAAGCTTTCTTT. The chain joins TRBV29-1 to TRBJ1-1, with a possible D match to TRBD1 (5 bases). The germline V and J ends were trimmed by 8 bases and 5 bases, with 15 bases remaining between them. Germline CDR1 reads SQVTM; CDR2 reads ANQGSEA. CDR3 length equals 12 residues.